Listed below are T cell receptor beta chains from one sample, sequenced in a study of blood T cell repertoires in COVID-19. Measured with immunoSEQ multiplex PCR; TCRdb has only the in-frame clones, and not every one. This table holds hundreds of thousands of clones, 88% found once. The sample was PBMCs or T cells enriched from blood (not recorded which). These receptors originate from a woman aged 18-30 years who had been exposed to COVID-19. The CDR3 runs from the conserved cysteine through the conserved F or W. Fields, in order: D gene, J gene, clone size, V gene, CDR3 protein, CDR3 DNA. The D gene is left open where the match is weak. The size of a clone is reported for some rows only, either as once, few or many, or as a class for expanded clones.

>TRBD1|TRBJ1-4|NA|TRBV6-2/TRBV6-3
CASSSFGQGREEKLFF
TGTGCCAGCAGTTCCTTTGGACAGGGGAGAGAAGAAAAACTGTTTTTT
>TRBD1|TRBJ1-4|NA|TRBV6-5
CASRADRVREKLFF
TGTGCCAGCAGGGCGGACAGGGTACGAGAAAAACTGTTTTTT
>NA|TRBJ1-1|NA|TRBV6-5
CASSWGRAGTEAFF
TGTGCCAGCAGTTGGGGCAGGGCAGGGACTGAAGCTTTCTTT
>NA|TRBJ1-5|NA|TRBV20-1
CSASQSIRVQNQPQHF
TGCAGTGCTAGTCAGAGCATCAGGGTGCAAAATCAGCCCCAGCATTTT
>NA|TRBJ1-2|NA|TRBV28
CASSLQGTYGYTF
TGTGCCAGCAGTTTACAGGGGACCTATGGCTACACCTTC
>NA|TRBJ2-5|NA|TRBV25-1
CASSPGSETQYF
TGTGCCAGCAGTCCGGGTTCAGAGACCCAGTACTTC
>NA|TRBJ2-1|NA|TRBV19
CATALGTNNNEQFF
TGTGCCACCGCCCTCGGGACAAACAACAATGAGCAGTTCTTC
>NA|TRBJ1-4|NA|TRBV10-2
CASSNDGKLFF
TGCGCCAGCAGCAACGACGGGAAACTGTTTTTT
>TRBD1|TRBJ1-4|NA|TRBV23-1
CASSHPARDRLNEKLFF
TGCGCCAGCAGTCACCCGGCCCGGGACAGGCTTAATGAAAAACTGTTTTTT
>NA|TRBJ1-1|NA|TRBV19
CASSFGQMNTEAFF
TGTGCCAGTAGCTTCGGACAGATGAACACTGAAGCTTTCTTT
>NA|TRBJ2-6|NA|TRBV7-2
CASSSRTSGANVLTF
TGTGCCAGCAGCTCGAGAACTTCTGGGGCCAACGTCCTGACTTTC
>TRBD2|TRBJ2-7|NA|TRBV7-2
CASSLDPLAGAYEQYF
TGTGCCAGCAGCTTAGACCCCCTAGCGGGTGCCTACGAGCAGTACTTC
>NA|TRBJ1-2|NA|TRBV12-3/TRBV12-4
CASTPQWAYGYTF
TGTGCCAGCACCCCCCAATGGGCCTATGGCTACACCTTC
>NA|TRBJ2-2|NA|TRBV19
CASRSLIGHTNTGELFF
TGTGCCAGTAGGAGTCTGATTGGACATACGAACACCGGGGAGCTGTTTTTT
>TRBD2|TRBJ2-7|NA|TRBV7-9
CASSSRRQTSGASYEQYF
TGTGCCAGCAGCTCTAGAAGACAGACTAGCGGAGCCTCCTACGAGCAGTACTTC
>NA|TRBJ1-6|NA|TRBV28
CASSSAGGVVNSPLHF
TGTGCCAGCAGTTCGGCTGGGGGGGTGGTGAATTCACCCCTCCACTTT
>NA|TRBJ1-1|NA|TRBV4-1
CASSTPGGYTEAFF
TGCGCCAGCAGCACACCCGGGGGGTACACTGAAGCTTTCTTT
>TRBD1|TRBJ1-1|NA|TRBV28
CASSIQQGAWTEAFF
TGTGCCAGCAGTATTCAACAGGGGGCCTGGACTGAAGCTTTCTTT
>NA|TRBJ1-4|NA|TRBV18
CASSRNGQTFLPNEKLFF
TGTGCCAGCTCACGGAACGGACAGACCTTCTTACCTAATGAAAAACTGTTTTTT
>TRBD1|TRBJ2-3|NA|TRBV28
CASSFWGQGPTDTQYF
TGTGCCAGCAGTTTCTGGGGACAGGGCCCTACAGATACGCAGTATTTT
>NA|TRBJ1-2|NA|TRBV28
CASTFLLGGGGYTF
TGTGCCAGCACTTTCCTGTTGGGGGGTGGTGGCTACACCTTC
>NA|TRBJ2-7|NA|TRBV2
CASSDGVFYEQYF
TGTGCCAGCAGTGACGGGGTTTTCTACGAGCAGTACTTC
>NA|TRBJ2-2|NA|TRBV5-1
CASSLEQRSTGELFF
TGCGCCAGCAGCTTGGAGCAGCGGAGCACCGGGGAGCTGTTTTTT
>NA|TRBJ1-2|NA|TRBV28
CASSFKGSYYGYTF
TGTGCCAGCAGTTTTAAGGGGTCCTACTATGGCTACACCTTC
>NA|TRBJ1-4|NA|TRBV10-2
CASSDVGRGEKLFF
TGCGCCAGCAGTGACGTGGGCAGGGGTGAAAAACTGTTTTTT
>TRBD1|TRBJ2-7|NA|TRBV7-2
CASSTGQGAGEQYF
TGTGCCAGCAGCACCGGACAGGGGGCGGGCGAGCAGTACTTC
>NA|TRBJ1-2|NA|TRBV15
CATSSAQGAYGYTF
TGCGCCACCAGCAGTGCACAGGGCGCCTATGGCTACACCTTC
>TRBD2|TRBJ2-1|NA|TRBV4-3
CASSQVGGGAEQFF
TGCGCCAGCAGCCAAGTTGGCGGGGGGGCTGAGCAGTTCTTC
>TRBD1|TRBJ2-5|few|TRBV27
CASSLGSTGVKTQYF
TGTGCCAGCAGTTTAGGATCGACAGGGGTAAAGACCCAGTACTTC
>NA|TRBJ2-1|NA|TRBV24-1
CATSGEGRSLNEQFF
TGTGCCACCAGTGGAGAGGGGAGGTCGTTAAATGAGCAGTTCTTC
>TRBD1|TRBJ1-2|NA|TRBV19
CASSRGTGDGYTF
TGTGCCAGTAGTAGAGGGACAGGGGATGGCTACACCTTC
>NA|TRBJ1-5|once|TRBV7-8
CASSPSYDMYSNQPQHF
TGTGCCAGCAGCCCATCGTATGACATGTATAGCAATCAGCCCCAGCATTTT
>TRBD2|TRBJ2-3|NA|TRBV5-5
CASSGSRLAVYLDTQYF
TGTGCCAGCAGCGGATCTAGACTAGCGGTTTATCTCGATACGCAGTATTTT
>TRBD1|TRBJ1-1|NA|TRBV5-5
CASSSTGQGLQQAFF
TGTGCCAGCAGCAGTACGGGACAGGGGCTACAACAAGCTTTCTTT
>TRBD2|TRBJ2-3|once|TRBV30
CAWSVGLAGGPDTQYF
TGTGCCTGGAGTGTAGGGCTAGCGGGGGGGCCAGATACGCAGTATTTT
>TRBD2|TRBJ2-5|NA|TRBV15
CATSRDATSAQETQYF
TGTGCCACCAGCAGAGATGCGACTAGCGCCCAAGAGACCCAGTACTTC
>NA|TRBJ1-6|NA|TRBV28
CASSLPAGPRNSPLHF
TGTGCCAGCAGTCTCCCGGCAGGCCCCCGAAATTCACCCCTCCACTTT
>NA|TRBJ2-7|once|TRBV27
CASRPRQTSYEQYF
TGTGCCAGCAGGCCACGACAAACCTCCTACGAGCAGTACTTC
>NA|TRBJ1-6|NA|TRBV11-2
CASSSPGTSHSPLHF
TGTGCCAGCAGCTCACCCGGGACATCGCATTCACCCCTCCACTTT
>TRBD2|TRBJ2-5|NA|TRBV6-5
CASSPTGGWETQYF
TGTGCCAGCAGTCCAACGGGGGGTTGGGAGACCCAGTACTTC
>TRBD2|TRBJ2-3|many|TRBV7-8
CASSYGLAGGSSRDTQYF
TGTGCCAGCAGCTACGGACTAGCGGGGGGGTCAAGTAGAGATACGCAGTATTTT
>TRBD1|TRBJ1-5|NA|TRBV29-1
CSVVTGPYSNQPQHF
TGCAGCGTTGTGACAGGGCCATATAGCAATCAGCCCCAGCATTTT
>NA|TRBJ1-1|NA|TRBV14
CASSPIGGNTEAFF
TGTGCCAGCAGCCCTATCGGGGGGAACACTGAAGCTTTCTTT
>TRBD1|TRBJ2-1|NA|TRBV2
CASRDGQANEQFF
TGTGCCAGCAGGGACGGACAGGCTAATGAGCAGTTCTTC
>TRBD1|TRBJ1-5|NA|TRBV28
CASSLGGGLSNQPQHF
TGTGCCAGCAGTTTAGGAGGGGGCCTCAGCAATCAGCCCCAGCATTTT
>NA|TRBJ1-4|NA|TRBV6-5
CASSYSNLGGEKLFF
TGTGCCAGCAGTTACTCGAATCTGGGAGGTGAAAAACTGTTTTTT
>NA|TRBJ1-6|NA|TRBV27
CASTLTPVREGSPLHF
TGTGCCAGCACCCTAACCCCAGTAAGGGAGGGTTCACCCCTCCACTTT
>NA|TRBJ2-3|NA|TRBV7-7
CASSPMGLGTDTQYF
TGTGCCAGCAGCCCCATGGGGCTGGGGACAGATACGCAGTATTTT
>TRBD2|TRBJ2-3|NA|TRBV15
CATSRDGGLAIDTQYF
TGTGCCACCAGCAGAGATGGGGGACTAGCCATCGATACGCAGTATTTT
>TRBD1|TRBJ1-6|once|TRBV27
CASSSWTGGRSPLHF
TGTGCCAGCAGTTCATGGACAGGGGGCCGATCACCCCTCCACTTT
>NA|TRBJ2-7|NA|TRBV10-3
CAISDHRGEQYF
TGTGCCATCAGTGACCATCGAGGGGAGCAGTACTTC
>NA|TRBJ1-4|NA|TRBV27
CASSFGGGREKLFF
TGTGCCAGCAGTTTCGGGGGGGGTCGAGAAAAACTGTTTTTT
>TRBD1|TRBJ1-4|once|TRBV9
CASSVSDRANNEKLFF
TGTGCCAGCAGCGTATCGGACAGGGCTAATAATGAAAAACTGTTTTTT
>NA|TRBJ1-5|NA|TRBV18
CASSLWTTDNQPQHF
TGTGCCAGCTCATTATGGACAACGGACAATCAGCCCCAGCATTTT
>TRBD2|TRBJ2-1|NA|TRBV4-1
CASSRGLDNEQFF
TGCGCCAGCAGCCGGGGACTAGATAATGAGCAGTTCTTC
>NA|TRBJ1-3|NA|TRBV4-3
CASSQGGYSGNTIYF
TGCGCCAGCAGCCAGGGGGGATACTCTGGAAACACCATATATTTT
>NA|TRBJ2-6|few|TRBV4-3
CASSQDTVTGANVLTF
TGCGCCAGCAGCCAAGATACAGTTACTGGGGCCAACGTCCTGACTTTC
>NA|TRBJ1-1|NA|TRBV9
CASSGANTEAFF
TGTGCCAGCAGCGGGGCGAACACTGAAGCTTTCTTT
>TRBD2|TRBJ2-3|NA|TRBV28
CASSFWASGGDKGTDTQYF
TGTGCCAGCAGTTTTTGGGCTAGCGGGGGGGATAAGGGGACAGATACGCAGTATTTT
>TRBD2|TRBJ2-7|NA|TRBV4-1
CASSFELAGISYEQYF
TGCGCCAGCAGTTTCGAGCTAGCGGGGATATCCTACGAGCAGTACTTC